The text below deals with one T cell receptor beta chain. The record originates from a study of blood T cell repertoires in COVID-19. Study-wide background: Researchers got acute and convalescent COVID-19 samples from the United States, Italy and Spain. In each case, the material was cDNA or gDNA derived from T cells, B-cell-depleted T cells, or PBMCs.

Methods used by the authors: Estimates of nucleated cell counts were drawn from the amplification of reference gene primers. Repertoires were generated with immunoSEQ multiplex PCR, while TCRdb's copy carries only in-frame clones and drops some. The V and J calls and clone size are taken from that table; D and trimming were inferred from the DNA. Counted here are about 40,000 clones, more than 65% occurring once; the ten biggest clones make up approximately 30%. The germline V gene has CDR1 SGHRS and CDR2 YFSETQ. V lost 1 base, J lost 4 bases, and 14 bases lay in between. The CDR3 consists of 15 residues.

The TCR comes from a man at least 80 years old with active or convalescent COVID-19. The sample comprised peripheral blood. The rearrangement joins TRBV5-1 to TRBJ1-1, with TRBD1 as a possible D gene (6 bases). The CDR3 protein is CASSLYGGRSTEAFF. CDR3 DNA: TGCGCCAGCAGCTTGTATGGGGGCCGAAGCACTGAAGCTTTCTTT.